This T cell receptor (beta chain) was profiled in a study of human T cells and chemical hapten exposure. Unique molecular identifiers were attached to individual cDNA molecules within the library. TCRdb independently ran MiXCR on the reads; one entry per CDR3 protein. The table includes about 120,000 distinct CDR3 sequences, around 9% detected once. The V gene's germline CDR1 is SEHNR and CDR2 FQNEAQ (reference sequence). The CDR3 loop spans 16 amino acids. V shed 7 bases, J shed 7 bases, and the junction held 11 bases outside the gene matches. The authors extracted total RNA from unfractionated whole blood.

Sequenced material: whole blood. The gene calls are TRBV7-9 and TRBJ1-4, with 11 bases matching TRBD1. The receptor's source is a human donor in good health. Some clones in this sample may be carry-over from other donors' samples. CDR3 sequence: CASTIKRTGGGEKLFF. The DNA for the CDR3 is TGTGCCAGCACCATAAAGAGGACAGGGGGCGGTGAAAAACTGTTTTTT.